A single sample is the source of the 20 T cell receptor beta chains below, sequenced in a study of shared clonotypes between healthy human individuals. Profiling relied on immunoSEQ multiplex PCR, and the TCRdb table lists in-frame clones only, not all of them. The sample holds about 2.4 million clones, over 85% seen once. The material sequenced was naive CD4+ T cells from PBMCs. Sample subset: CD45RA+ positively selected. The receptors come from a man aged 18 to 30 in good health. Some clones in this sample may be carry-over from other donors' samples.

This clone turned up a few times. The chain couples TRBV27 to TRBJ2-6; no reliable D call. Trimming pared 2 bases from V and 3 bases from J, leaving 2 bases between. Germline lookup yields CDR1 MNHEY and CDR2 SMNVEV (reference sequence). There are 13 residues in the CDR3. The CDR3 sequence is CASSLVGANVLTF. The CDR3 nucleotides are TGTGCCAGCAGTTTAGTTGGGGCCAACGTCCTGACTTTC.

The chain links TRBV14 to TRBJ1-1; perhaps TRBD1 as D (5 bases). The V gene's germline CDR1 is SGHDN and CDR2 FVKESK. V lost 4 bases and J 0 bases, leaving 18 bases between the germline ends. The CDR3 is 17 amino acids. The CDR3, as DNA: TGTGCCAGCAGCCGCCGGGAGGGGCAGATATTGAACACTGAAGCTTTCTTT. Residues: CASSRREGQILNTEAFF.

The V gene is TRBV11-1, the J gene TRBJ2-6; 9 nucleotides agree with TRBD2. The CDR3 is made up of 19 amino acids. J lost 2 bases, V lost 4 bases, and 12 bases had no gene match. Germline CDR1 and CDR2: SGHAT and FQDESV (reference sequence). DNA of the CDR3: TGTGCCAGCAGCTCCCGGAGTAGCGGGAGCTTCGCTGGGGCCAACGTCCTGACTTTC. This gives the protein CASSSRSSGSFAGANVLTF.

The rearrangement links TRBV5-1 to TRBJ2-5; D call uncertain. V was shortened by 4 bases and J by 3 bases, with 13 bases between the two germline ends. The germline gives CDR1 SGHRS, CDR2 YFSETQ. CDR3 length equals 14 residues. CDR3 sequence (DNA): TGCGCCAGCAGCACCGGGCGGACCGAAGAGACCCAGTACTTC. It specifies CASSTGRTEETQYF.

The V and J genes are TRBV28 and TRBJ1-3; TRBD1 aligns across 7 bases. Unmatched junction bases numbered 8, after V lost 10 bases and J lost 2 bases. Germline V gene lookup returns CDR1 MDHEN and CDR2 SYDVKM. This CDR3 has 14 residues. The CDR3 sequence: CATRRTGAGNTIYF. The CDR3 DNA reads TGTGCCACTAGGAGGACAGGTGCTGGAAACACCATATATTTT. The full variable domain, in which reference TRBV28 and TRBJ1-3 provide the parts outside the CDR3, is DVKVTQSSRYLVKRTGEKVFLECVQDMDHENMFWYRQDPGLGLRLIYFSYDVKMKEKGDIPEGYSVSREKKERFSLILESASTNQTSMYLCATRRTGAGNTIYFGEGSWLTVV.

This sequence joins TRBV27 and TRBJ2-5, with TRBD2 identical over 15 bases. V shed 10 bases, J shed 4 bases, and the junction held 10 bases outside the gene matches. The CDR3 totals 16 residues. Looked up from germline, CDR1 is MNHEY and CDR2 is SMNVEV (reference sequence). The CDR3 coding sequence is TGTGCCATCAGCCCGGGACTAGCGGGAGGTCGAGAGACCCAGTACTTC. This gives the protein CAISPGLAGGRETQYF.

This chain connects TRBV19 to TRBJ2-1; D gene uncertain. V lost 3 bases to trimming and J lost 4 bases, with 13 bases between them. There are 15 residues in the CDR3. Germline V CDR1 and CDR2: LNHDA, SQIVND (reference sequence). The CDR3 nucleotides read TGTGCCAGTAGTATTGCGGCTCTGACATACAATGAGCAGTTCTTC. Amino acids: CASSIAALTYNEQFF.

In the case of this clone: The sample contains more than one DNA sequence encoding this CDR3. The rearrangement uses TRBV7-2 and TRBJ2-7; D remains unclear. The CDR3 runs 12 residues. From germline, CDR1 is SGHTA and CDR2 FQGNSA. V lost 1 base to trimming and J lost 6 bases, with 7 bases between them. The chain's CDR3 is CASSLVTGEQYF. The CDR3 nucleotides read TGTGCCAGCAGCTTAGTTACCGGCGAGCAGTACTTC.

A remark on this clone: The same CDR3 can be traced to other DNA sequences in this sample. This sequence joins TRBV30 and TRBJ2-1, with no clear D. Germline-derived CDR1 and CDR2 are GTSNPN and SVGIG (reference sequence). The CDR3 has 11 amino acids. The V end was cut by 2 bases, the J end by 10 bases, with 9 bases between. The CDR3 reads CAWSPAREQFF. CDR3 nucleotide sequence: TGTGCCTGGAGTCCAGCTCGGGAGCAGTTCTTC.

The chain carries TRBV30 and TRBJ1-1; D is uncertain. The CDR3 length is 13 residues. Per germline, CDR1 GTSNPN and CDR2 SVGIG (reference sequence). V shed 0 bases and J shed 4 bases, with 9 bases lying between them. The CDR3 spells CAWSVEAGTEAFF. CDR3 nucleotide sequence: TGTGCCTGGAGTGTAGAAGCGGGCACTGAAGCTTTCTTT.

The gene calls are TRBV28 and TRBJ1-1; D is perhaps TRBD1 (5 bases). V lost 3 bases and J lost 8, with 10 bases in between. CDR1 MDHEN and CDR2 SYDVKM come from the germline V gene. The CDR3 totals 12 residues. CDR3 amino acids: CASSLTRVEAFF. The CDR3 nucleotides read TGTGCCAGCAGTTTGACCAGGGTGGAAGCTTTCTTT.

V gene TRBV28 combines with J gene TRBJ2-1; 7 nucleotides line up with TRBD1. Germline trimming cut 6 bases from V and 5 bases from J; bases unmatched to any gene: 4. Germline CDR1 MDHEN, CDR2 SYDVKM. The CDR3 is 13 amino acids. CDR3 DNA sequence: TGTGCCAGCAGAACAGGGGCCCACAATGAGCAGTTCTTC. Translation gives CASRTGAHNEQFF. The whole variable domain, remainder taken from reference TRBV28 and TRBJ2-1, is DVKVTQSSRYLVKRTGEKVFLECVQDMDHENMFWYRQDPGLGLRLIYFSYDVKMKEKGDIPEGYSVSREKKERFSLILESASTNQTSMYLCASRTGAHNEQFFGPGTRLTVL.

CDR3 sequence reads: CASSEVGQSYQPQHF. The CDR3 DNA reads TGTGCCAGCAGTGAAGTAGGCCAGAGCTATCAGCCCCAGCATTTT. The gene calls are TRBV6-1 and TRBJ1-5; D remains ambiguous. Germline V gene sequence: CDR1 MNHNS, CDR2 SASEGT. Trimming removed 1 base at V and 5 bases at J, with 12 bases between. CDR3 length equals 15 residues.

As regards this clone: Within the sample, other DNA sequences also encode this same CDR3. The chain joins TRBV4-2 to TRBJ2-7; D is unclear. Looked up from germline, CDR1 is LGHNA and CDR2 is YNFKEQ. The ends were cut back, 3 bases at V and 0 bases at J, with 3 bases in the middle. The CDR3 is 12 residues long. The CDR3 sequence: CASSQSSYEQYF. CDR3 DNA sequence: TGTGCCAGCAGCCAGAGCTCCTACGAGCAGTACTTC.

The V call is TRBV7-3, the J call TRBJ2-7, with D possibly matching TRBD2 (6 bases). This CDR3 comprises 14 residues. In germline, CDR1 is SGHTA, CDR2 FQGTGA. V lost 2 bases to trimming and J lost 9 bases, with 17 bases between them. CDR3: CASSLGPGVSGQYF. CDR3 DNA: TGTGCCAGCAGCTTAGGTCCGGGGGTTAGCGGGCAGTACTTC.

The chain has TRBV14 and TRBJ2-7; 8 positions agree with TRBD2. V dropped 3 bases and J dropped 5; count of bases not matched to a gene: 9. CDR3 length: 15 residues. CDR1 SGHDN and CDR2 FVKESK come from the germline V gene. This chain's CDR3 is CASSHGTRYVNEQYF. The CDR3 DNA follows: TGTGCCAGCAGCCATGGGACTAGGTATGTCAACGAGCAGTACTTC.

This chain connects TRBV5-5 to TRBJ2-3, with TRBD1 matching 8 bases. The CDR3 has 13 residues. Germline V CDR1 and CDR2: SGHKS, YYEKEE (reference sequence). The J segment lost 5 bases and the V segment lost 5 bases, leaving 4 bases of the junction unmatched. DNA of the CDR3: TGTGCCAGCAGTAGGACAGGGCAAGATACGCAGTATTTT. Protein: CASSRTGQDTQYF.

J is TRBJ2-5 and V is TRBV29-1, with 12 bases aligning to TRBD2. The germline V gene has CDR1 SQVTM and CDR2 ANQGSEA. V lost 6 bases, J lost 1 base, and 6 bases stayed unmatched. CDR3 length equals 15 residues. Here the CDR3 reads CSVDRLAGAQETQYF. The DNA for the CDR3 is TGCAGCGTCGATAGACTAGCGGGAGCCCAAGAGACCCAGTACTTC.

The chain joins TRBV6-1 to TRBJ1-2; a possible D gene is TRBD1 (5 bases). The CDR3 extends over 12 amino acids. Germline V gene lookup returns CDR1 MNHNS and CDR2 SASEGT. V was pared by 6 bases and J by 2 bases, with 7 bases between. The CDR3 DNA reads TGTGCCAGCAGGGGGCCAAACTATGGCTACACCTTC. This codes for CASRGPNYGYTF.

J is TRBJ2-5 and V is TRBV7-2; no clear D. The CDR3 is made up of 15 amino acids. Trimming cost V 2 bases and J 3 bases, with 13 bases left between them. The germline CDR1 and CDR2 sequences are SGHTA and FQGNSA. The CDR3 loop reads CASSLILFGEETQYF. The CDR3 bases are TGTGCCAGCAGCTTAATCCTATTTGGGGAAGAGACCCAGTACTTC.